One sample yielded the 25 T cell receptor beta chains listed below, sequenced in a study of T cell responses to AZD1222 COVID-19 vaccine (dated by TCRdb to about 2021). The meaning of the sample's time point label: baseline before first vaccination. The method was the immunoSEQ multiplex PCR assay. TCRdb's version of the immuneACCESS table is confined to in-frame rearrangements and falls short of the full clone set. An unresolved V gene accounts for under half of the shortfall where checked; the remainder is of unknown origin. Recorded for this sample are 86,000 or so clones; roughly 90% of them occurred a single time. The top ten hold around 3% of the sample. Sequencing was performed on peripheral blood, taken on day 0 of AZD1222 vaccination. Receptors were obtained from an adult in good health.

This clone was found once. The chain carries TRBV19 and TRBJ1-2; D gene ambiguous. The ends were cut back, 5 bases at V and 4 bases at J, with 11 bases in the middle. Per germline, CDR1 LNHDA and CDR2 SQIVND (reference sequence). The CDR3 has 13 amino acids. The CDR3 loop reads CASSPSGPYGYTF. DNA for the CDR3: TGTGCCAGTAGTCCATCAGGACCCTATGGCTACACCTTC.

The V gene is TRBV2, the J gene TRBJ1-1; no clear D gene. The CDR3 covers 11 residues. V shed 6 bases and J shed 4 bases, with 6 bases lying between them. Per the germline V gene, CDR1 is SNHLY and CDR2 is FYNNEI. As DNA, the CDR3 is TGTGCCAGCAGCCCGAGCACTGAAGCTTTCTTT. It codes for CASSPSTEAFF.

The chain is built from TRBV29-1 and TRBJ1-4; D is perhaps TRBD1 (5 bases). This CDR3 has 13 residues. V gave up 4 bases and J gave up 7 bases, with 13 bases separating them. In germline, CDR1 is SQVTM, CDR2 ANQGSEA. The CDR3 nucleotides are TGCAGCGTTGCCGTAGGGGCGAGTGAAAAACTGTTTTTT. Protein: CSVAVGASEKLFF.

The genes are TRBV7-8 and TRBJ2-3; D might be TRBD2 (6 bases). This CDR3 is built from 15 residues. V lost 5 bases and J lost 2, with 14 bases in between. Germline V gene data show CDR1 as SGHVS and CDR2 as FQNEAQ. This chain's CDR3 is CASSLEWRDTDTQYF. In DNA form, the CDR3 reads TGTGCCAGCAGCCTCGAATGGCGGGACACAGATACGCAGTATTTT. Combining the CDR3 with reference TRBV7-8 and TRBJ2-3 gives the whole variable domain GAGVSQSPRYKVAKRGQDVALRCDPISGHVSLFWYQQALGQGPEFLTYFQNEAQLDKSGLPSDRFFAERPEGSVSTLKIQRTQQEDSAVYLCASSLEWRDTDTQYFGPGTRLTVL.

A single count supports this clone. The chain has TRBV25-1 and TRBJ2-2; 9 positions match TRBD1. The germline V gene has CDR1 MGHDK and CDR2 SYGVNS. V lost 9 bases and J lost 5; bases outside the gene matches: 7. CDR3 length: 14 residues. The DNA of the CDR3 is TGTGCCAGTTCGCGGACAGGGGCTACCGGGGAGCTGTTTTTT. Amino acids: CASSRTGATGELFF.

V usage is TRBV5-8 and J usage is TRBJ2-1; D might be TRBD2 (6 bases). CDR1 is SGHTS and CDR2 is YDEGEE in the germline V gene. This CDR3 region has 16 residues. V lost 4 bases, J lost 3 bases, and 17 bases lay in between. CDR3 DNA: TGTGCCAGCAGCCCCGGGGGAGACTGGGGCTACAATGAGCAGTTCTTC. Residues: CASSPGGDWGYNEQFF. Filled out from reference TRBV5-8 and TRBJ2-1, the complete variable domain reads EAGVTQSPTHLIKTRGQQATLRCSPISGHTSVYWYQQALGLGLQFLLWYDEGEERNRGNFPPRFSGRQFPNYSSELNVNALELEDSALYLCASSPGGDWGYNEQFFGPGTRLTVL.

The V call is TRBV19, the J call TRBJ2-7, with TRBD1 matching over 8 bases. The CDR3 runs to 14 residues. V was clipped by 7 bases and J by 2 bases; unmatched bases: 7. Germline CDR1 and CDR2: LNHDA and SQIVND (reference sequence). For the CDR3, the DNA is TGTGCCAGTACTTCCGGACAGGGACCCTACGAGCAGTACTTC. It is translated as CASTSGQGPYEQYF.

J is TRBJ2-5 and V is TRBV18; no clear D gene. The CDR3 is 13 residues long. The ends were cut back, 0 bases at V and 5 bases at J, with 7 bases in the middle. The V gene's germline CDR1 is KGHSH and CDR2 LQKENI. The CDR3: CASSPPSLETQYF. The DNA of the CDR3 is TGTGCCAGCTCACCACCATCCTTGGAGACCCAGTACTTC.

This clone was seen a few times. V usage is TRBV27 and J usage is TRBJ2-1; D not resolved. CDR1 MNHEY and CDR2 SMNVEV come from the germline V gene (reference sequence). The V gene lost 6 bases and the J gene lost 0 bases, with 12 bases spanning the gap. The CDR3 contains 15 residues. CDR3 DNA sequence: TGTGCCAGCAGCCGCACAATATACTCCTACAATGAGCAGTTCTTC. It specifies CASSRTIYSYNEQFF.

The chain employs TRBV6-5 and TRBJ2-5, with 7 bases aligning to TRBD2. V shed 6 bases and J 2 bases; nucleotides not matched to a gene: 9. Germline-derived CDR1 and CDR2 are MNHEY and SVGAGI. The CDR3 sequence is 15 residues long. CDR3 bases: TGTGCCAGCAGATCCCCCCGGGGGGTGCAAGAGACCCAGTACTTC. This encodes CASRSPRGVQETQYF.

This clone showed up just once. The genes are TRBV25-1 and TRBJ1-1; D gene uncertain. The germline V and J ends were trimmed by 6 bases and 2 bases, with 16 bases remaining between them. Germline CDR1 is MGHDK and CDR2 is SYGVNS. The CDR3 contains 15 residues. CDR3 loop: CASSPHRTANTEAFF. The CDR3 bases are TGTGCCAGCAGCCCCCACCGGACGGCAAACACTGAAGCTTTCTTT.

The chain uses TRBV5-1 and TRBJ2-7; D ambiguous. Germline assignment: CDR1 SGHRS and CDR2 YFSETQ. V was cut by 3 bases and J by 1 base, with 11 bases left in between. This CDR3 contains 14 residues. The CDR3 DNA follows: TGCGCCAGCAGCTCCGCCCAACGGTCCTACGAGCAGTACTTC. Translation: CASSSAQRSYEQYF.

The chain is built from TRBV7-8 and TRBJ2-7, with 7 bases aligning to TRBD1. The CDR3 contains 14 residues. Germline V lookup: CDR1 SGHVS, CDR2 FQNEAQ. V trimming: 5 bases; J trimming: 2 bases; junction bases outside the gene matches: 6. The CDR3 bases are TGTGCCAGCAGCCCCGGGCAGGGGGCCTACGAGCAGTACTTC. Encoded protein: CASSPGQGAYEQYF. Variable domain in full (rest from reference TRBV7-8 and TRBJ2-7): GAGVSQSPRYKVAKRGQDVALRCDPISGHVSLFWYQQALGQGPEFLTYFQNEAQLDKSGLPSDRFFAERPEGSVSTLKIQRTQQEDSAVYLCASSPGQGAYEQYFGPGTRLTVT.

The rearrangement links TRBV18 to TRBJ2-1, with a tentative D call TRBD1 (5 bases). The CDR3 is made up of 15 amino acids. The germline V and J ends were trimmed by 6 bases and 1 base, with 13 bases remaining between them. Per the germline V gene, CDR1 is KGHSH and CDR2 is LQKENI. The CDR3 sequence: CASSPPGSSYNEQFF. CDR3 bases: TGTGCCAGCTCCCCGCCAGGGTCTTCCTACAATGAGCAGTTCTTC.

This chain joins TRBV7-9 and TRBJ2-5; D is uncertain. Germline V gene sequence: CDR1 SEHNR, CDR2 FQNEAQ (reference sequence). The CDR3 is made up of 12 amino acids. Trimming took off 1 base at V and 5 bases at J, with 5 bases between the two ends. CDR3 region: CASSLEPETQYF. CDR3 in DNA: TGTGCCAGCAGCTTAGAACCCGAGACCCAGTACTTC.

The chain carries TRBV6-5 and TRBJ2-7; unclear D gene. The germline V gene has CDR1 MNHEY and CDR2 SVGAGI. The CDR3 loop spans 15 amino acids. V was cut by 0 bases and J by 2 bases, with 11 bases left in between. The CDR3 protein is CASSYSNRATYEQYF. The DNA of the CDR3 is TGTGCCAGCAGTTACTCGAATAGGGCCACCTACGAGCAGTACTTC.

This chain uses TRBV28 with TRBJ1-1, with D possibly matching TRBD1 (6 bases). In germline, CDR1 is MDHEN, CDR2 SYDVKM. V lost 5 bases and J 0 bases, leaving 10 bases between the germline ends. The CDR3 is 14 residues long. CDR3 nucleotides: TGTGCCAGCAGTACGGGGGCGATGAACACTGAAGCTTTCTTT. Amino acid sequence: CASSTGAMNTEAFF.

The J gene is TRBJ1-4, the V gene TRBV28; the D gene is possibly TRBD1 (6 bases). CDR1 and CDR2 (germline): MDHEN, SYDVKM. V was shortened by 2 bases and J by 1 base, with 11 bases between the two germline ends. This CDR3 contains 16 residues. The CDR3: CASSLRGAGTNEKLFF. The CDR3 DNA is TGTGCCAGCAGTTTACGGGGGGCAGGAACTAATGAAAAACTGTTTTTT.

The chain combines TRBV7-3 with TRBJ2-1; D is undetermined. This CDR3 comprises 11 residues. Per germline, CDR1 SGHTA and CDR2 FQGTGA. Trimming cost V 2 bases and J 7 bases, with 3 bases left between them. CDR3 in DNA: TGTGCCAGCAGCTTAGGAAATGAGCAGTTCTTC. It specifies CASSLGNEQFF.

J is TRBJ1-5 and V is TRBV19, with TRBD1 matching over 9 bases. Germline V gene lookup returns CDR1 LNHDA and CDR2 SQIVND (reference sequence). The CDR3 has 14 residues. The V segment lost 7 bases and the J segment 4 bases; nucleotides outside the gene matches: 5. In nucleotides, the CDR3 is TGTGCCAGTACAACAGGGGGCATTAATCAGCCCCAGCATTTT. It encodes CASTTGGINQPQHF.

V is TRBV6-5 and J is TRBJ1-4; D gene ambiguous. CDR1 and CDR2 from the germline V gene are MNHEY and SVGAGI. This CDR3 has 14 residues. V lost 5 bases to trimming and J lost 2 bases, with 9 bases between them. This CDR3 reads CASSRHHTNEKLFF. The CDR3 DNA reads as TGTGCCAGCAGTCGACACCACACTAATGAAAAACTGTTTTTT.

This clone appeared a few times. DNA for the CDR3: TGTGCCAGCAGCTTAGATGCTAGGACAGAAGAGACCCAGTACTTC. As protein: CASSLDARTEETQYF. The chain joins TRBV11-2 to TRBJ2-5; a possible D gene is TRBD1 (6 bases). Germline CDR1 is SGHAT and CDR2 is FQNNGV. The length of the CDR3 is 15 residues. V lost 0 bases and J 3 bases, leaving 11 bases between the germline ends.

The CDR3 loop reads CSVARTTGIVNIQYF. The CDR3 DNA follows: TGCAGCGTTGCCAGGACGACAGGGATAGTAAACATTCAGTACTTC. The V gene is TRBV29-1, the J gene TRBJ2-4, with 7 positions matching TRBD1. With 4 bases clipped from V and 6 bases from J, the junction kept 12 bases outside the gene matches. The length of the CDR3 is 15 residues. From germline, CDR1 is SQVTM and CDR2 ANQGSEA. Using reference TRBV29-1 and TRBJ2-4 for the parts outside the CDR3, the full variable domain is SAVISQKPSRDICQRGTSLTIQCQVDSQVTMMFWYRQQPGQSLTLIATANQGSEATYESGFVIDKFPISRPNLTFSTLTVSNMSPEDSSIYLCSVARTTGIVNIQYFGAGTRLSVL.

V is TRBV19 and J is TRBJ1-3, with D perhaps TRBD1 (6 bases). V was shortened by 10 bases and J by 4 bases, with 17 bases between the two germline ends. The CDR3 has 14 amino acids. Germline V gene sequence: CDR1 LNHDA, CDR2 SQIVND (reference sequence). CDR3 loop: CATLNRETGNTIYF. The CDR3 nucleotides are TGTGCCACCCTAAACAGGGAGACGGGAAACACCATATATTTT.

The CDR3 here is CASSFKGAGNTIYF. The CDR3 DNA is TGCGCCAGCAGCTTTAAGGGGGCTGGAAACACCATATATTTT. This chain links TRBV5-1 with TRBJ1-3; perhaps TRBD1 as D (6 bases). CDR3 length: 14 amino acids. V was clipped by 2 bases and J by 2 bases, with 8 bases between them. Germline values: CDR1 SGHRS, CDR2 YFSETQ.